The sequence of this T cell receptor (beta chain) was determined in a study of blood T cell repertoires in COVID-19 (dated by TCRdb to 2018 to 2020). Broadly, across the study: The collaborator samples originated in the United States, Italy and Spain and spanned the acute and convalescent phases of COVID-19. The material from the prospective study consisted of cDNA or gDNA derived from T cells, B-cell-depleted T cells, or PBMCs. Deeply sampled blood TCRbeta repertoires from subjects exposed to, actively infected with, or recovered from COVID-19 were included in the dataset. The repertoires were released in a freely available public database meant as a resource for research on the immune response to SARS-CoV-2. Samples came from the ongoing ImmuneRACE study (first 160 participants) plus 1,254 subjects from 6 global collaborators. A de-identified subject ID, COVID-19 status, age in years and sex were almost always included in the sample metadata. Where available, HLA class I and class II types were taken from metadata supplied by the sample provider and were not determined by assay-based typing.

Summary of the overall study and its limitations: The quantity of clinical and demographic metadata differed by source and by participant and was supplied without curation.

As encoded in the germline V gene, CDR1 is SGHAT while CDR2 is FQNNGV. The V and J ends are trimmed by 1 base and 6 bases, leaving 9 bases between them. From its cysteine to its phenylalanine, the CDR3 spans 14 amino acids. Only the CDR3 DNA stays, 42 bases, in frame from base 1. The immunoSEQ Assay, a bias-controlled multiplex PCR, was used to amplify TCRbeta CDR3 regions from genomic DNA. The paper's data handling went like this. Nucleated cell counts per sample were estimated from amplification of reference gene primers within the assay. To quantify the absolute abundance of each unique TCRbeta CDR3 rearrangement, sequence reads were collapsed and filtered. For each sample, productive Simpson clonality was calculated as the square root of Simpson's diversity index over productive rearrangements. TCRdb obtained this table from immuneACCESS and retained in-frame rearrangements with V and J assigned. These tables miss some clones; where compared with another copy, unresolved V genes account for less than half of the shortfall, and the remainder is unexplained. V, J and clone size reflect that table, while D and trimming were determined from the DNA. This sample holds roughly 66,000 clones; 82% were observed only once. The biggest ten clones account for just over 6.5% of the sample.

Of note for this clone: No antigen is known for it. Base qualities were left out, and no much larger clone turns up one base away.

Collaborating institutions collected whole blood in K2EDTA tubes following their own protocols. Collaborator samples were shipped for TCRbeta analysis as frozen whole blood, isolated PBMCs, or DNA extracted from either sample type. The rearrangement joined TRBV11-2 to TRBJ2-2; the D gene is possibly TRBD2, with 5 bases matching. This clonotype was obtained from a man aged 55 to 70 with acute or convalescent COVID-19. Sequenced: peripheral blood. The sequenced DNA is TGTGCCAGCAGCTTAGTTGGGAGCGCCGGGGAGCTGTTTTTT. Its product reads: CASSLVGSAGELFF.